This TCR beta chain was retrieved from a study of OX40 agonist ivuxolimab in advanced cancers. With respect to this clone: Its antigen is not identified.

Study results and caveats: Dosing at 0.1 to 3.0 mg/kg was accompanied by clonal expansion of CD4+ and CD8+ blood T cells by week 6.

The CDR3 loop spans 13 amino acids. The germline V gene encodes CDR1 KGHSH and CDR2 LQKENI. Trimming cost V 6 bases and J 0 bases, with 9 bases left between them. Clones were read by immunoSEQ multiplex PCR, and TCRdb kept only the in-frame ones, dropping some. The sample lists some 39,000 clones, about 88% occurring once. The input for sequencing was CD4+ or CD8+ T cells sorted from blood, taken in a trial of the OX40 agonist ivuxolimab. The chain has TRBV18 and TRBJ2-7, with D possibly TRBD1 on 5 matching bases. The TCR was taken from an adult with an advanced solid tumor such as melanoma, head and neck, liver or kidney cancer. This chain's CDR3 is CASSPDSSYEQYF. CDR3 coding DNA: TGTGCCAGCTCCCCCGACAGCTCCTACGAGCAGTACTTC.